This T cell receptor (beta chain) derives from a study of blood T cells in healthy people across ages. The use of a sample-barcoded 5' primer and a J-beta primer mix characterized a second PCR of about 7 to 12 cycles. TCRdb re-called the 5' RACE reads through MiXCR, storing one row per CDR3 protein. The sample yields roughly 1,000,000 distinct CDR3 sequences, approximately 25% seen once. Study-level findings and limits: Roughly linear declines in TCR beta diversity per million T cells occurred with age.

The CDR3 consists of 13 residues. Trimming left V 6 bases short and J 5 bases short, with 13 bases between. In its sample, this clonotype was seen many times. The target antigen is unknown. The same data also contributed to another study, on T cells of mothers and their children. From that second work: Mothers yielded over 9 million CDR3 reads, children some 2.9 million each.

The origin of this receptor is a girl aged 2 to 10 in good health. V and J are TRBV12-3 or TRBV12-4 and TRBJ2-5; D is uncertain. Material: blood. CDR3 loop: CASSPHVDETQYF. The DNA of the CDR3 is TGTGCCAGCAGCCCCCACGTTGACGAGACCCAGTACTTC.